This TCR beta chain comes out of a study of blood T cell repertoires in COVID-19. In the source study's methods: Scientists estimated how many nucleated cells there were by amplifying reference gene primers. Produced via immunoSEQ multiplex PCR; TCRdb's table is partial and in-frame only. That table supplies the V and J calls and clone size; D and trimming were determined from the DNA. The data show about 180,000 clones, with around 86% seen just once and over 7.5% held by the top ten. J gave up 2 bases and V 3 bases, and 2 bases lay outside the gene matches. Looked up from germline, CDR1 is SGHAT and CDR2 is FQNNGV. This CDR3 is built from 16 residues.

This sequence joins TRBV11-2 and TRBJ2-3, with 13 bases matching TRBD2. What was sequenced was peripheral blood. The source is a man aged 50-59 years with active or convalescent COVID-19. DNA for the CDR3: TGTGCCAGCAGCTTCGGACTAGCGGGAGTCACAGATACGCAGTATTTT. It is translated as CASSFGLAGVTDTQYF.